The 22 T cell receptor beta chains below were found in one sample sequenced in a study of cytomegalovirus exposure and HLA in healthy donors. In the PCR, 60 Vbeta and 13 Jbeta primers were used. Some clones are missing from TCRdb's copy, which holds only in-frame ones; the method was immunoSEQ multiplex PCR. This table holds 110,000 or so clones, 80% to 85% found once. The sample taken for sequencing was PBMCs. The origin of the receptors is a middle-aged woman in good health and CMV-seronegative.

V and J are TRBV7-6 and TRBJ2-1, with 9 nucleotides matching TRBD1. CDR1 is SGHVS and CDR2 is FNYEAQ in the germline V gene. The V and J ends lost 5 bases and 6 bases, in that order; junction bases with no gene match: 8. The CDR3 length is 15 residues. The CDR3 coding sequence is TGTGCCAGCAGCCTAGGACAGGGGTTGCTCAATGAGCAGTTCTTC. Protein: CASSLGQGLLNEQFF.

The chain carries TRBV10-3 and TRBJ2-3, with TRBD2 matching over 10 bases. Germline-derived CDR1 and CDR2 are ENHRY and SYGVKD. This CDR3 has 15 amino acids. After removal of 7 bases from V and 1 base from J, the junction contained 5 bases not matched to a gene. This CDR3 is CAIKDGTSGTDTQYF. The CDR3 DNA follows: TGTGCCATCAAAGACGGGACTAGCGGCACAGATACGCAGTATTTT.

The rearrangement joins TRBV2 to TRBJ2-5; maybe TRBD2 (6 bases). CDR1 and CDR2 from the germline V gene are SNHLY and FYNNEI. The CDR3 is 17 amino acids. Trimming removed 3 bases at V and 2 bases at J, with 19 bases between. The CDR3 bases are TGTGCCAGCAGTGAGAGAGAGGACTATCATACTCAAGAGACCCAGTACTTC. Translation gives CASSEREDYHTQETQYF. The full variable domain, rest sourced from reference TRBV2 and TRBJ2-5, is EPEVTQTPSHQVTQMGQEVILRCVPISNHLYFYWYRQILGQKVEFLVSFYNNEISEKSEIFDDQFSVERPDGSNFTLKIRSTKLEDSAMYFCASSEREDYHTQETQYFGPGTRLLVL.

The gene calls are TRBV5-6 and TRBJ1-1; 9 nucleotides match TRBD1. The CDR3 sequence is 14 residues long. Germline trimming cut 5 bases from V and 6 bases from J; bases unmatched to any gene: 8. Germline CDR1 and CDR2: SGHDT and YYEEEE. CDR3 sequence: CASSQQGAFAEAFF. The DNA for the CDR3 is TGTGCCAGCAGTCAACAGGGGGCGTTCGCTGAAGCTTTCTTT. Complete variable domain (other parts from reference TRBV5-6 and TRBJ1-1): DAGVTQSPTHLIKTRGQQVTLRCSPKSGHDTVSWYQQALGQGPQFIFQYYEEEERQRGNFPDRFSGHQFPNYSSELNVNALLLGDSALYLCASSQQGAFAEAFFGQGTRLTVV.

The chain joins TRBV5-1 to TRBJ2-1, with D perhaps TRBD2 (7 bases). V gave up 1 base and J gave up 5 bases, with 13 bases separating them. CDR1 is SGHRS, CDR2 YFSETQ, per germline. The CDR3 covers 15 residues. This chain's CDR3 is CASSLRGARDNEQFF. The CDR3 region has the DNA TGCGCCAGCAGCTTGCGGGGGGCGCGTGACAATGAGCAGTTCTTC.

V gene TRBV18 combines with J gene TRBJ1-1; tentative D call: TRBD1 (6 bases). The CDR3 has 16 residues. Per germline, CDR1 KGHSH and CDR2 LQKENI. V was pared by 1 base and J by 5 bases, with 17 bases between. The CDR3 sequence: CASSPLEWDTSTEAFF. The CDR3 DNA is TGTGCCAGCTCACCACTGGAATGGGACACCTCAACTGAAGCTTTCTTT. The complete variable domain, with remaining parts taken from reference TRBV18 and TRBJ1-1, reads NAGVMQNPRHLVRRRGQEARLRCSPMKGHSHVYWYRQLPEEGLKFMVYLQKENIIDESGMPKERFSAEFPKEGPSILRIQQVVRGDSAAYFCASSPLEWDTSTEAFFGQGTRLTVV.

This clone has only one observation. The chain has TRBV6-5 and TRBJ2-3; 7 bases match TRBD1. The germline gives CDR1 MNHEY, CDR2 SVGAGI. After removal of 6 bases from V and 0 bases from J, the junction contained 3 bases not matched to a gene. This CDR3 comprises 14 residues. CDR3 coding DNA: TGTGCCAGCAGCCGACAGGGTAGCACAGATACGCAGTATTTT. Amino acids: CASSRQGSTDTQYF.

The V and J genes are TRBV19 and TRBJ1-4; D perhaps matches TRBD1 (6 bases). This CDR3 is built from 14 residues. V dropped 4 bases and J dropped 3 bases, with 9 bases sitting between them. Looked up from germline, CDR1 is LNHDA and CDR2 is SQIVND (reference sequence). CDR3 sequence reads: CASSKQGPNEKLFF. The CDR3 DNA is TGTGCCAGTAGTAAACAGGGCCCTAATGAAAAACTGTTTTTT.

The chain is built from TRBV11-1 and TRBJ2-4; possible D gene TRBD2, 6 bases. V lost 5 bases, J lost 3 bases, and 23 bases lay in between. The CDR3 consists of 18 residues. Germline V gene data show CDR1 as SGHAT and CDR2 as FQDESV (reference sequence). CDR3 amino acids: CASSPGEESKLRKNIQYF. The CDR3 nucleotides read TGTGCCAGCAGCCCGGGGGAGGAATCGAAACTTCGCAAAAACATTCAGTACTTC.

This chain connects TRBV4-2 to TRBJ2-1, with D unresolved. The CDR3 has 14 amino acids. Germline V lookup: CDR1 LGHNA, CDR2 YNFKEQ. Trimming shortened V by 0 bases and J by 2 bases, and 5 bases separated the two germline ends. This CDR3 is CASSQESAYNEQFF. In DNA form, the CDR3 reads TGTGCCAGCAGCCAAGAGTCCGCCTACAATGAGCAGTTCTTC.

This clone came up once. V usage is TRBV7-6 and J usage is TRBJ2-3, with D possibly TRBD2 on 5 matching bases. The germline CDR1 and CDR2 sequences are SGHVS and FNYEAQ. CDR3 length: 17 amino acids. V was clipped by 5 bases and J by 2 bases, with 20 bases between them. The CDR3 sequence is CASSLYAPSGYTDTQYF. The DNA for the CDR3 is TGTGCCAGCAGCCTCTATGCCCCCAGCGGCTACACAGATACGCAGTATTTT.

V usage is TRBV29-1 and J usage is TRBJ1-2; D remains ambiguous. The CDR3 extends over 15 amino acids. V was trimmed by 5 bases and J by 3 bases, leaving 19 bases between them. The germline V gene has CDR1 SQVTM and CDR2 ANQGSEA. DNA of the CDR3: TGCAGCGTTCCACGCGGATCGGGGTTTGACTATGGCTACACCTTC. This sequence encodes CSVPRGSGFDYGYTF. The variable domain in full, completed from reference TRBV29-1 and TRBJ1-2, reads SAVISQKPSRDICQRGTSLTIQCQVDSQVTMMFWYRQQPGQSLTLIATANQGSEATYESGFVIDKFPISRPNLTFSTLTVSNMSPEDSSIYLCSVPRGSGFDYGYTFGSGTRLTVV.

J is TRBJ2-3 and V is TRBV5-8; maybe TRBD2 (5 bases). The CDR3 has 15 residues. V shed 2 bases and J shed 2 bases, with 12 bases lying between them. The germline gives CDR1 SGHTS, CDR2 YDEGEE. The CDR3 here is CASSFGETLTDTQYF. For the CDR3, the DNA is TGTGCCAGCAGCTTCGGGGAGACCCTCACAGATACGCAGTATTTT.

This rearrangement joins TRBV28 to TRBJ1-3, with a tentative D call TRBD1 (6 bases). Germline loops: CDR1 MDHEN, CDR2 SYDVKM. This CDR3 has 14 residues. V shed 6 bases and J shed 3 bases, with 12 bases lying between them. The CDR3 sequence: CASSPQGFGNTIYF. The CDR3 coding sequence is TGTGCCAGCAGCCCACAGGGTTTTGGAAACACCATATATTTT.

This chain connects TRBV5-3 to TRBJ2-1; no definite D call. TRBV5-3 is noted as an ORF with a role that remains uncertain. V lost 5 bases and J 1 base, leaving 13 bases between the germline ends. CDR3 length: 15 amino acids. The CDR3 DNA is TGTGCCAGAAGTACTGGGCCCTTATCCTACAATGAGCAGTTCTTC. This encodes CARSTGPLSYNEQFF.

V gene TRBV30 combines with J gene TRBJ2-7; the match to TRBD1 covers 7 bases. V shed 4 bases and J 4 bases; nucleotides not matched to a gene: 7. This CDR3 is 13 amino acids long. Per germline, CDR1 GTSNPN and CDR2 SVGIG (reference sequence). The CDR3 region has the DNA TGTGCCTGGAACAGGGAGACAGGGTACGAGCAGTACTTC. Its translation: CAWNRETGYEQYF.

The J gene is TRBJ1-1, the V gene TRBV5-1; TRBD1 matches 8 bases. CDR3 size: 17 residues. From germline, CDR1 is SGHRS and CDR2 YFSETQ. Losses at the gene ends were 3 bases for V and 1 base for J; bases not matched to a gene: 11. CDR3 sequence (DNA): TGCGCCAGCAGCTGGAATGACAGGGGCGGCGGGAACACTGAAGCTTTCTTT. Translated: CASSWNDRGGGNTEAFF.

The gene calls are TRBV5-4 and TRBJ2-1; 10 positions match TRBD2. CDR1 and CDR2 from the germline V gene are SGHNT and YYREEE (reference sequence). The CDR3 spans 16 residues. V gave up 4 bases and J gave up 8 bases; unmatched junction bases: 12. The CDR3 DNA is TGTGCCAGCAGCCCCCCCGCTAGCGGGAGAGGCCATGAGCAGTTCTTC. Its translation is CASSPPASGRGHEQFF.

The chain recombines TRBV7-9 with TRBJ1-1, with D possibly being TRBD1 (5 bases). The CDR3 covers 15 residues. Looked up from germline, CDR1 is SEHNR and CDR2 is FQNEAQ (reference sequence). Between the trimmed V and J ends, which lost 1 base and 4 bases, there was a span of 13 bases. CDR3 in amino acids: CASSLGRAVGTEAFF. The CDR3 coding sequence is TGTGCCAGCAGCTTAGGCAGGGCTGTTGGCACTGAAGCTTTCTTT.

The chain employs TRBV6-5 and TRBJ2-7; D unclear. The CDR3 consists of 15 residues. Germline V gene lookup returns CDR1 MNHEY and CDR2 SVGAGI. With 2 bases removed from V and 0 bases from J, the gap between germline ends came to 11 bases. The CDR3 DNA reads TGTGCCAGCAGTTACATGGCCGGGTTCTCCTACGAGCAGTACTTC. Encoded protein: CASSYMAGFSYEQYF.

This sequence joins TRBV18 and TRBJ2-7; the D gene is possibly TRBD1 (6 bases). The V gene lost 6 bases and the J gene lost 4 bases, with 13 bases spanning the gap. Germline V lookup: CDR1 KGHSH, CDR2 LQKENI. This CDR3 is built from 13 residues. The CDR3: CASSHRVTYEQYF. DNA for the CDR3: TGTGCCAGCTCCCACAGGGTGACGTACGAGCAGTACTTC.

The chain has TRBV5-6 and TRBJ2-6; maybe TRBD1 (6 bases). Per germline, CDR1 SGHDT and CDR2 YYEEEE. CDR3 length: 15 amino acids. V was trimmed by 4 bases and J by 2 bases, leaving 10 bases between them. CDR3 DNA sequence: TGTGCCAGCAGCGGCCAGGGGACTGGGGCCAACGTCCTGACTTTC. Protein product: CASSGQGTGANVLTF.